These 27 T cell receptor beta chains came from one sample sequenced in a study of T cells expressing NK-cell markers. TCRdb processed the 5' RACE reads again and assigns one entry to each CDR3 protein, with no DNA. In total, the table holds 400,000 or so distinct CDR3 sequences. The sequenced sample was blood T cells: a sorted CD56 or NKG2C T cell subset, CD4+ or CD8+ T cells, or bulk PBMC T cells (not recorded which). These receptors originate from a woman in her 50s in good health.

V usage is TRBV5-1 and J usage is TRBJ2-1; TCRdb selects TRBD2, and the lack of DNA leaves this call unchecked. Germline values: CDR1 SGHRS, CDR2 YFSETQ. The CDR3 extends over 14 amino acids. CDR3 region: CASSFQGGTNEQFF.

The rearrangement links TRBV5-1 to TRBJ1-4; TCRdb returns TRBD1, unconfirmable since there is no DNA. Looked up from germline, CDR1 is SGHRS and CDR2 is YFSETQ. This CDR3 region has 14 residues. CDR3 residues: CASSPGTAFEKLFF.

This chain uses TRBV19 with TRBJ2-7; TCRdb indicates TRBD1, and absent DNA this call remains unverified. The CDR3 runs to 15 residues. CDR1 is LNHDA, CDR2 SQIVND, per germline (reference sequence). The CDR3 protein is CASSIIGQGKHEQYF.

J is TRBJ2-1 and V is TRBV30; TCRdb indicates TRBD2, and absent DNA this call remains unverified. Germline V gene sequence: CDR1 GTSNPN, CDR2 SVGIG (reference sequence). The CDR3 contains 20 residues. CDR3 region: CAWSALILAGGPSSYNEQFF. The entire variable domain, with the rest obtained from reference TRBV30 and TRBJ2-1, is as follows: SQTIHQWPATLVQPVGSPLSLECTVEGTSNPNLYWYRQAAGRGLQLLFYSVGIGQISSEVPQNLSASRPQDRQFILSSKKLLLSDSGFYLCAWSALILAGGPSSYNEQFFGPGTRLTVL.

The gene calls are TRBV12-5 and TRBJ2-3. CDR1 is LGHNT, CDR2 FRNRAP, per germline. CDR3 size: 13 residues. CDR3 loop: CASAAATTDTQYF.

The chain links TRBV4-2 to TRBJ1-2; there is no DNA to check the TCRdb D call of TRBD1. Germline assignment: CDR1 LGHNA and CDR2 YNFKEQ. The CDR3 runs to 16 residues. This CDR3 reads CASSQGEGGGSYGYTF.

V and J are TRBV2 and TRBJ2-3. The CDR3 totals 13 residues. CDR1 and CDR2 (germline): SNHLY, FYNNEI. The CDR3 is CASSDRGLDTQYF.

V gene TRBV5-1 combines with J gene TRBJ2-7; there is no DNA to check the TCRdb D call of TRBD2. CDR3 length equals 15 residues. From germline, CDR1 is SGHRS and CDR2 YFSETQ. The CDR3 reads CASSSVRDGYYEQYF.

V usage is TRBV15 and J usage is TRBJ2-5; there is no DNA to check the TCRdb D call of TRBD1. Germline V gene sequence: CDR1 LNHNV, CDR2 YYDKDF (reference sequence). The CDR3 runs 17 residues. CDR3: CATSRGAWVAARETQYF.

The J gene is TRBJ2-1, the V gene TRBV9; TCRdb gives TRBD2 as the D gene, but with no DNA this cannot be confirmed. This CDR3 has 20 amino acids. Germline V CDR1 and CDR2: SGDLS, YYNGEE. CDR3 amino acids: CASSVGTSGPKRSSYNEQFF.

The chain recombines TRBV4-1 with TRBJ2-7; the D call from TCRdb, TRBD1, cannot be confirmed without DNA. The germline V gene encodes CDR1 MGHRA and CDR2 YSYEKL. CDR3 length: 16 residues. The CDR3 here is CASSQARTGGTYEQYF.

V gene TRBV10-3 combines with J gene TRBJ2-7; checking the TCRdb D call of TRBD2 is not possible without DNA. Germline lookup yields CDR1 ENHRY and CDR2 SYGVKD. There are 13 residues in the CDR3. CDR3 residues: CAGGGSGSYEQYF.

V and J are TRBV5-1 and TRBJ2-3; TCRdb's D gene call, TRBD2, goes unchecked for lack of DNA. CDR1 and CDR2 from the germline V gene are SGHRS and YFSETQ. This CDR3 has 16 residues. The CDR3 loop is CASSFISGRSTDTQYF.

The CDR3 sequence: CASSPSGTGVGNEQFF. The chain employs TRBV5-1 and TRBJ2-1; TCRdb's D gene call, TRBD1, goes unchecked for lack of DNA. The CDR3 length is 16 residues. From germline, CDR1 is SGHRS and CDR2 YFSETQ. Combining the CDR3 with reference TRBV5-1 and TRBJ2-1 gives the whole variable domain KAGVTQTPRYLIKTRGQQVTLSCSPISGHRSVSWYQQTPGQGLQFLFEYFSETQRNKGNFPGRFSGRQFSNSRSEMNVSTLELGDSALYLCASSPSGTGVGNEQFFGPGTRLTVL.

The chain combines TRBV27 with TRBJ2-7; the D call of TRBD2 rests on TCRdb alone, since no DNA is present to check it. Germline CDR1 MNHEY, CDR2 SMNVEV (reference sequence). This CDR3 has 15 amino acids. The chain's CDR3 is CASSSVRGSNYEQYF.

The CDR3 reads CASSLALGGGGPQHF. The chain recombines TRBV12-3 or TRBV12-4 with TRBJ1-5; TCRdb calls TRBD1, which cannot be checked without DNA. This CDR3 spans 15 amino acids.

V usage is TRBV2 and J usage is TRBJ2-1; TCRdb selects TRBD2, and the lack of DNA leaves this call unchecked. The CDR3 runs to 15 residues. CDR1 SNHLY and CDR2 FYNNEI come from the germline V gene. The CDR3 here is CARETGGGSYNEQFF. Supplemented by reference TRBV2 and TRBJ2-1, the full variable domain reads EPEVTQTPSHQVTQMGQEVILRCVPISNHLYFYWYRQILGQKVEFLVSFYNNEISEKSEIFDDQFSVERPDGSNFTLKIRSTKLEDSAMYFCARETGGGSYNEQFFGPGTRLTVL.

This sequence joins TRBV19 and TRBJ2-1; as DNA is missing, the TRBD2 call by TCRdb cannot be tested. CDR1 is LNHDA, CDR2 SQIVND, per germline (reference sequence). The CDR3 sequence is 16 residues long. The CDR3 here is CASAEPGLAERNEQFF.

J is TRBJ2-7 and V is TRBV4-1; TCRdb designates TRBD2, a call that cannot be tested without DNA. This CDR3 has 16 residues. Germline V gene data show CDR1 as MGHRA and CDR2 as YSYEKL. CDR3 sequence reads: CASSRLAGTGLYEQYF.

This chain connects TRBV12-3 or TRBV12-4 to TRBJ2-1; the D call from TCRdb, TRBD1, cannot be confirmed without DNA. The CDR3 has 16 residues. CDR3 sequence: CASRPRTRSSYNEQFF.

V is TRBV3-1 and J is TRBJ1-1; the D gene TCRdb calls, TRBD1, cannot be checked with no DNA. CDR1 LGHDT and CDR2 YNNKEL come from the germline V gene (reference sequence). The CDR3 length is 14 residues. This chain's CDR3 is CASSQGQKNTEAFF.

V is TRBV7-9 and J is TRBJ1-1. The germline V gene has CDR1 SEHNR and CDR2 FQNEAQ (reference sequence). The CDR3 is 15 amino acids. The CDR3 is CASSWAWQRGAEAFF.

CDR3 loop: CSAGKAGGQDTQYF. The V and J genes are TRBV20-1 and TRBJ2-3; lacking DNA, the TRBD2 call made by TCRdb goes unchecked. The length of the CDR3 is 14 residues. Germline values: CDR1 DFQATT, CDR2 SNEGSKA (reference sequence).

This chain's CDR3 is CASSLGGGLSYEQYF. This chain links TRBV3-1 with TRBJ2-7; TCRdb indicates TRBD2, and absent DNA this call remains unverified. In germline, CDR1 is LGHDT, CDR2 YNNKEL (reference sequence). This CDR3 has 15 residues.

This chain joins TRBV19 and TRBJ1-5. This CDR3 has 14 amino acids. Germline CDR1 reads LNHDA; CDR2 reads SQIVND (reference sequence). The CDR3 spells CASQGLYSNQPQHF.

This rearrangement joins TRBV12-3 or TRBV12-4 to TRBJ2-2. The CDR3 is 14 amino acids. CDR3 sequence reads: CASSLGWISGELFF.

The chain employs TRBV6-2 or TRBV6-3 and TRBJ2-1. The CDR3 loop spans 12 amino acids. CDR1 and CDR2 from the germline V gene are MNHEY and SVGEGT. The CDR3 spells CASSYSRSEQFF.